This T cell receptor beta chain was sequenced for a study of shared clonotypes between healthy human individuals. General study findings and limits: In having few donors, the study represented limited genetic and exposure-history diversity. Compared with clonotypes that all four donors shared, non-shared clonotypes had lower generation probabilities.

Clones were read by immunoSEQ multiplex PCR, and TCRdb kept only the in-frame ones, dropping some. Among some 2.1 million clones listed, roughly 94% were seen once. Note on this clone: Its antigen is currently unknown.

This CDR3 region has 17 residues. The junction had 10 bases not matched to a gene; V was cut back by 3 bases and J by 3 bases. The germline CDR1 and CDR2 sequences are SGHAT and FQNNGV. The J gene is TRBJ1-2, the V gene TRBV11-2, with 10 bases that match TRBD1. Sequenced material: naive CD4+ T cells sorted from blood. Subset given: CD45RA+ positively selected. The sequence derives from a man between 18 and 35 years old in good health. DNA of the CDR3: TGTGCCAGCAGCTTCAGATCCTGGACAGGGGGAGACTATGGCTACACCTTC. Translating it yields CASSFRSWTGGDYGYTF.